These 20 T cell receptor beta chains originate from one sample sequenced in a study of T cell responses to AZD1222 COVID-19 vaccine. Sequencing used immunoSEQ multiplex PCR; TCRdb keeps in-frame clones, though not all of them. The table has some 110,000 clones, more than 75% seen once. Source: peripheral blood, taken 28 days after the second AZD1222 dose. The receptors come from an adult who received the AZD1222 COVID-19 vaccine.

The chain uses TRBV5-6 and TRBJ1-1, with unresolved D. The CDR3 is made up of 13 amino acids. CDR1 and CDR2 (germline): SGHDT, YYEEEE. The V end lost 4 bases, the J end lost 6 bases, and 13 bases lay between the germline ends. CDR3 DNA: TGTGCCAGCAGCCGGTTGTCGCTCCCTGAAGCTTTCTTT. This gives the protein CASSRLSLPEAFF.

The CDR3 is CASSLGQGLVKNIQYF. DNA for the CDR3: TGTGCCAGCAGTCTAGGACAGGGCCTCGTCAAAAACATTCAGTACTTC. The rearrangement joins TRBV2 to TRBJ2-4; 8 bases agree with TRBD1. Germline values: CDR1 SNHLY, CDR2 FYNNEI. The CDR3 extends over 16 amino acids. V gave up 5 bases and J gave up 3 bases; unmatched junction bases: 9.

The chain carries TRBV19 and TRBJ2-3, with D tentatively TRBD1 (6 bases). The CDR3 runs to 13 residues. V lost 8 bases and J 5 bases, leaving 14 bases between the germline ends. From germline, CDR1 is LNHDA and CDR2 SQIVND (reference sequence). The CDR3 protein is CASADRTGDTQYF. DNA of the CDR3: TGTGCCAGTGCTGACAGGACCGGAGATACGCAGTATTTT.

The V call is TRBV15, the J call TRBJ1-1, with 7 bases that match TRBD1. The CDR3 runs to 15 residues. With V trimmed by 4 bases and J by 1 base, 6 bases remained unmatched. Germline V CDR1 and CDR2: LNHNV, YYDKDF (reference sequence). The CDR3 nucleotides read TGTGCCACCAGCACCCGACGACAGGGGAACACTGAAGCTTTCTTT. Translation gives CATSTRRQGNTEAFF.

The rearrangement uses TRBV27 and TRBJ2-1; D is unresolved. Trimming took off 5 bases at V and 1 base at J, with 9 bases between the two ends. Germline assignment: CDR1 MNHEY and CDR2 SMNVEV (reference sequence). This CDR3 is built from 14 residues. As DNA, the CDR3 is TGTGCCAGCAGTCCTCCCAGTTCCTACAATGAGCAGTTCTTC. Its protein product is CASSPPSSYNEQFF.

The rearrangement joins TRBV11-2 to TRBJ2-3, with D possibly TRBD1 on 6 matching bases. Germline CDR1 SGHAT, CDR2 FQNNGV. This CDR3 region has 12 residues. Trimming took 5 bases from V and 7 from J, leaving 10 bases between them. The CDR3 DNA reads TGTGCCAGCAGCCCCGGGACAAATACGCAGTATTTT. It translates to CASSPGTNTQYF.

V gene TRBV6-1 combines with J gene TRBJ1-5; 8 positions agree with TRBD1. The V and J ends lost 2 bases and 10 bases, in that order; junction bases with no gene match: 7. Germline CDR1 MNHNS, CDR2 SASEGT. CDR3 length equals 14 residues. The CDR3 coding sequence is TGTGCCAGCAGTGAAAGGACAGGGATCGACCCCCAGCATTTT. Translating gives CASSERTGIDPQHF.

This chain joins TRBV19 and TRBJ2-1; tentatively, D is TRBD1 (6 bases). Germline CDR1 and CDR2: LNHDA and SQIVND (reference sequence). V was pared by 3 bases and J by 7 bases, with 7 bases between. The CDR3 spans 12 residues. In nucleotides, the CDR3 is TGTGCCAGTAGTATCGGACAGAATGAGCAGTTCTTC. Translated: CASSIGQNEQFF.

V is TRBV30 and J is TRBJ1-1, with D possibly TRBD1 on 5 matching bases. The V and J ends lost 0 bases and 7 bases respectively, with 18 bases between them. Germline V gene sequence: CDR1 GTSNPN, CDR2 SVGIG (reference sequence). The CDR3 consists of 15 residues. CDR3: CAWSVRGGWGVEAFF. DNA for the CDR3: TGTGCCTGGAGTGTACGGGGAGGATGGGGGGTTGAAGCTTTCTTT.

The chain couples TRBV7-8 to TRBJ2-1; D is unclear. V was cut by 5 bases and J by 10 bases, with 9 bases left in between. The germline gives CDR1 SGHVS, CDR2 FQNEAQ. The CDR3 runs to 11 residues. The CDR3 here is CASSLRFEQFF. For the CDR3, the DNA is TGTGCCAGCAGCCTTCGTTTCGAGCAGTTCTTC.

J is TRBJ2-5 and V is TRBV5-6; D perhaps matches TRBD1 (5 bases). V lost 0 bases and J 0 bases, leaving 6 bases between the germline ends. The CDR3 length is 14 residues. Per germline, CDR1 SGHDT and CDR2 YYEEEE. The CDR3, as DNA: TGTGCCAGCAGCTTGGGCAGGGACCAAGAGACCCAGTACTTC. It codes for CASSLGRDQETQYF.

V is TRBV6-5 and J is TRBJ1-6; D gene ambiguous. The CDR3 is made up of 15 amino acids. Germline CDR1 reads MNHEY; CDR2 reads SVGAGI. With 2 bases removed from V and 7 bases from J, the gap between germline ends came to 12 bases. The CDR3: CASSYPDFLNSPLHF. The CDR3 DNA reads TGTGCCAGCAGTTACCCGGACTTCCTAAATTCACCCCTCCACTTT.

The CDR3 region has the DNA TGTGCCAGCAGCTTAAAAGGGGCCGGATTGAACACTGAAGCTTTCTTT. It translates to CASSLKGAGLNTEAFF. The chain carries TRBV7-3 and TRBJ1-1; maybe TRBD1 (5 bases). The CDR3 is made up of 16 amino acids. In germline, CDR1 is SGHTA, CDR2 FQGTGA. V was pared by 1 base and J by 0 bases, with 12 bases between.

The chain joins TRBV15 to TRBJ2-2; TRBD1 or TRBD2 may be the D gene (5 bases each). The CDR3 is 14 residues long. Looked up from germline, CDR1 is LNHNV and CDR2 is YYDKDF (reference sequence). The germline V and J ends were trimmed by 0 bases and 7 bases, with 9 bases remaining between them. In nucleotides, the CDR3 is TGTGCCACCAGCAGAGAAACGGGGCGCGGGGAGCTGTTTTTT. Amino acid sequence: CATSRETGRGELFF.

The chain recombines TRBV24-1 with TRBJ1-4; a possible D gene is TRBD1 (5 bases). The CDR3 sequence is 13 residues long. The V end was cut by 3 bases, the J end by 6 bases, with 7 bases between. Germline V gene data show CDR1 as KGHDR and CDR2 as SFDVKD. The CDR3 reads CATSDGTDEKLFF. For the CDR3, the DNA is TGTGCCACCAGTGATGGGACGGATGAAAAACTGTTTTTT.

This clone has a single count. The V call is TRBV27, the J call TRBJ2-3; 9 nucleotides match TRBD1. V dropped 0 bases and J dropped 0; count of bases not matched to a gene: 7. This CDR3 is built from 18 residues. The germline gives CDR1 MNHEY, CDR2 SMNVEV (reference sequence). The CDR3: CASSLSWGTGKSTDTQYF. The CDR3 DNA is TGTGCCAGCAGTTTATCGTGGGGGACAGGGAAAAGCACAGATACGCAGTATTTT.

This sequence joins TRBV6-5 and TRBJ2-7; D ambiguous. Germline V gene lookup returns CDR1 MNHEY and CDR2 SVGAGI. This CDR3 spans 16 amino acids. V was cut by 0 bases and J by 6 bases, with 18 bases left in between. The CDR3, as DNA: TGTGCCAGCAGTTACTCGAAGGAACCCCTAGGTCTCGAGCAGTACTTC. Residues: CASSYSKEPLGLEQYF.

The chain uses TRBV27 and TRBJ1-1; unclear D gene. The CDR3 contains 16 residues. Germline lookup yields CDR1 MNHEY and CDR2 SMNVEV (reference sequence). Trimming pared 6 bases from V and 1 base from J, leaving 18 bases between. The DNA of the CDR3 is TGTGCCAGCAGCCCCTTGTGGACGGTACAGAACACTGAAGCTTTCTTT. Translation: CASSPLWTVQNTEAFF.

The chain carries TRBV4-3 and TRBJ1-5; D not certain. The CDR3 sequence is 15 residues long. V shed 0 bases and J shed 3 bases, with 9 bases lying between them. Germline CDR1 is LGHNA and CDR2 is YSLEER. The CDR3: CASSQDFPDNQPQHF. The CDR3 coding sequence is TGCGCCAGCAGCCAAGATTTTCCAGACAATCAGCCCCAGCATTTT.

This CDR3 is CASSLRGRARETQYF. CDR3 in DNA: TGTGCCAGCAGTTTAAGAGGGAGGGCCCGAGAGACCCAGTACTTC. The chain uses TRBV28 and TRBJ2-5; 7 bases agree with TRBD2. The CDR3 spans 15 residues. With V trimmed by 2 bases and J by 4 bases, 7 bases remained unmatched. The V gene's germline CDR1 is MDHEN and CDR2 SYDVKM. The variable domain in full, with the rest retrieved from reference TRBV28 and TRBJ2-5, is DVKVTQSSRYLVKRTGEKVFLECVQDMDHENMFWYRQDPGLGLRLIYFSYDVKMKEKGDIPEGYSVSREKKERFSLILESASTNQTSMYLCASSLRGRARETQYFGPGTRLLVL.